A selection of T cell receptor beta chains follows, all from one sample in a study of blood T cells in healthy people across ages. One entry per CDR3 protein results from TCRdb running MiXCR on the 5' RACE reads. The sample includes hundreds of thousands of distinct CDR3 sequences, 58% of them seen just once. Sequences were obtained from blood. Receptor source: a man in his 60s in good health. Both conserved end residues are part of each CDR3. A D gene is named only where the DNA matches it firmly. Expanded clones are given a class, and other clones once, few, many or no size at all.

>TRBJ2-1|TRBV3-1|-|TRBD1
TGTGCCAGCAGCGAGACCCTAGGGACAGGGGGGTTCTTC
CASSETLGTGGFF
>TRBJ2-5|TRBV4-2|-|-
TGTGCCAGCAGCCAATATTGGGGGCAAGAGACCCAGTACTTC
CASSQYWGQETQYF
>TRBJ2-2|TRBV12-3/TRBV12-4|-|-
TGTGCCAGCAGCTTCGTCGACACCGGGGAGCTGTTTTTT
CASSFVDTGELFF
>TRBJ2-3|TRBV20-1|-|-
TGCAGTGTCGACAGGTGGACAGATACGCAGTATTTT
CSVDRWTDTQYF
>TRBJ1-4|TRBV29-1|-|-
TGCAGCGCCGGAGGGGCAACTAATGAAAAACTGTTTTTT
CSAGGATNEKLFF
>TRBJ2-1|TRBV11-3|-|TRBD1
TGTGCCAGCAGCTTAGGGGGGACAGGGCATGAGCAGTTCTTC
CASSLGGTGHEQFF
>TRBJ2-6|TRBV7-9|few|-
TGTGCCAGCAGCCAACAGGGTACTGGGGCCAACGTCCTGACTTTC
CASSQQGTGANVLTF
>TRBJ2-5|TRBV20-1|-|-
TGCAGTGCTAGAGCTAGCAGGGGCAAAGAGACCCAGTACTTC
CSARASRGKETQYF
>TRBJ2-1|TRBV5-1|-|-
TGCGCCAGCAGCTTGGTGCCAGATACCTACAATGAGCAGTTCTTC
CASSLVPDTYNEQFF
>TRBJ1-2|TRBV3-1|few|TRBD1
TGTGCCAGCAGCCAAGACGGGACAGGGACAAGCTACACCTTC
CASSQDGTGTSYTF
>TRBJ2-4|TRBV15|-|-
TGTGCCACCAGCAGAGATGCAGGTTCCGAAAACATTCAGTACTTC
CATSRDAGSENIQYF
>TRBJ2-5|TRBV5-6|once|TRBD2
TGTGCCAGCAGCTCGGGGGGGACTGGATCGGACACCCAGTACTTC
CASSSGGTGSDTQYF
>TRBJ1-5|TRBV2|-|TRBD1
TGTGCCAGCAGTGAACTGGGGACTCCCCGGGAGACAGGGGGTCAGCCCCAGCATTTT
CASSELGTPRETGGQPQHF
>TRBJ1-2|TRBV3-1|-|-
TGTGCCAGCAGCCCCCAGCAAGCTAACTATGGCTACACCTTC
CASSPQQANYGYTF
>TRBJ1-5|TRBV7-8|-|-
TGTGCCAGCAGCTTAGAGCCAGGGCAGCCCCAGCATTTT
CASSLEPGQPQHF
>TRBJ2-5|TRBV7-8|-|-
TGTGCCAGCAGCTCTACGATTGTCATCGAGACCCAGTACTTC
CASSSTIVIETQYF
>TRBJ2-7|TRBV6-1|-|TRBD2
TGTGCCAGCAGTGTACTAGCGGGGGCCCAATCCTACGAGCAGTACTTC
CASSVLAGAQSYEQYF
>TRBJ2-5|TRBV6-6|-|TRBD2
TGTGCCAGCAGCCCGGGACTAGCGGCAGAGACCCAGTACTTC
CASSPGLAAETQYF
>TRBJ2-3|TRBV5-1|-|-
TGCGCCAGCAGCGTGTCCGCCCCGGATACGCAGTATTTT
CASSVSAPDTQYF
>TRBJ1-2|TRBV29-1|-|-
TGCAGCGGGGAGGGCAGCTATGGCTACACCTTC
CSGEGSYGYTF
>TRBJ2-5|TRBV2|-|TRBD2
TGTGCCAGCAATCCTAGCGGGGGGTCCAATGAGCAGTACTTC
CASNPSGGSNEQYF
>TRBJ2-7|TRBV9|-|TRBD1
TGTGCCAGCAGCTGCCTGACAGGGCTTAGCTCCTACGAGCAGTACTTC
CASSCLTGLSSYEQYF
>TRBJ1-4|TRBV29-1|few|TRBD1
TGCAGCGTTGTAGGGGGACAGTTTAATGAAAAACTGTTTTTT
CSVVGGQFNEKLFF
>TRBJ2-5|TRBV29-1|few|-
TGCAGCGTAGGGAGGACAAGTTTAGAGACCCAGTACTTC
CSVGRTSLETQYF
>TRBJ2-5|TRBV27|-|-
TGTGCCAGAAACCGAAAGCCCCAGTACTTC
CARNRKPQYF
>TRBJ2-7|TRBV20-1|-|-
TGCAGTGCTGAAGGGGGTCAGGGGCAGTACTTC
CSAEGGQGQYF
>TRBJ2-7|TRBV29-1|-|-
TGCAGCGCTAGCGAGTCCTACAATGAGCAGTACTTC
CSASESYNEQYF
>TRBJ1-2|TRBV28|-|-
TGTGCCAGCAGTTTGTTCCTAGGGGGAGGTATTCCCTATGGCTACACCTTC
CASSLFLGGGIPYGYTF
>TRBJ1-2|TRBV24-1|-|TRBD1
TGTGCCACCAGTGGCCCCCGGACAGGAAGTAACTATGGCTACACCTTC
CATSGPRTGSNYGYTF
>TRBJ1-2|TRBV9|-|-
TGTGCCAGCAGCCCCAGTAGTGCGGAGTTAGGCGGCTACACCTTC
CASSPSSAELGGYTF
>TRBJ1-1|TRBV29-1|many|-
TGCAGCGTCCGACAGCAGAACACTGAAGCTTTCTTT
CSVRQQNTEAFF
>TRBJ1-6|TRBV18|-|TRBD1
TGTGCCAGCTCACCGACAGGGAATAATTCACCCCTCCACTTT
CASSPTGNNSPLHF
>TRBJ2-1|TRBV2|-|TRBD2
TGTGCCAGCCGGGCCCGGGCTAGCGGGGTGTACAATGAGCAGTTCTTC
CASRARASGVYNEQFF
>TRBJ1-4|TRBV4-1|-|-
TGCGCCAGCAGCCTCGACAGCGCAACTAATGAAAAACTGTTTTTT
CASSLDSATNEKLFF
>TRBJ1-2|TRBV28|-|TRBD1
TGTGCCAGCAGGCACGGACAGGCGGTAGATGGCTACACCTTC
CASRHGQAVDGYTF
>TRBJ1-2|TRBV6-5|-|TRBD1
TGTGCCAGCAGTCGACAGGGGGGGGAGGCCTATGGCTACACCTTC
CASSRQGGEAYGYTF
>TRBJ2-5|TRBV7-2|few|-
TGTGCCAGCAGCCCCAGGTCCTCCAAAGAGACCCAGTACTTC
CASSPRSSKETQYF
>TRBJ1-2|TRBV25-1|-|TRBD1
TGTGCCAGCAGTGATCGGGGGACAGGGATGAACTATGGCTACACCTTC
CASSDRGTGMNYGYTF
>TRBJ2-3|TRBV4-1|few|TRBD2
TGCGCCAGCAGCCAAGATTCCCCGGGGGGACTTTATACGCAGTATTTT
CASSQDSPGGLYTQYF
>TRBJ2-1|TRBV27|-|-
TGTGCCAGCAGTTTCTCCCCGACCTGGGCGGGTGAGCAGTTCTTC
CASSFSPTWAGEQFF
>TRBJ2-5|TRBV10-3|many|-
TGTGCCATCAGTGATCAAAACCAAGAGACCCAGTACTTC
CAISDQNQETQYF
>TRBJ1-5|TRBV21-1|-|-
TGTGCCAGCAGCAAAGGCCAGGACAGTCGGCCCCAGCATTTT
CASSKGQDSRPQHF
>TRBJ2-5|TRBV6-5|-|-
TGTGCCAGCACCTCAGTTGGGGAGACCCAGTACTTC
CASTSVGETQYF
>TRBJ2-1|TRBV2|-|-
TGTGCCAGCAGGCCCGCCGGCGGGAAGTACAATGAGCAGTTCTTC
CASRPAGGKYNEQFF
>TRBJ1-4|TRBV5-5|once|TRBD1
TGTGCCAGCAGCCGGGACAGCCCTAATGAAAAACTGTTTTTT
CASSRDSPNEKLFF
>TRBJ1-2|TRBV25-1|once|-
TGTGCCGGCAGTGAGCAGGAGGGGCAGGGAGGCAACTATGGCTACACCTTC
CAGSEQEGQGGNYGYTF